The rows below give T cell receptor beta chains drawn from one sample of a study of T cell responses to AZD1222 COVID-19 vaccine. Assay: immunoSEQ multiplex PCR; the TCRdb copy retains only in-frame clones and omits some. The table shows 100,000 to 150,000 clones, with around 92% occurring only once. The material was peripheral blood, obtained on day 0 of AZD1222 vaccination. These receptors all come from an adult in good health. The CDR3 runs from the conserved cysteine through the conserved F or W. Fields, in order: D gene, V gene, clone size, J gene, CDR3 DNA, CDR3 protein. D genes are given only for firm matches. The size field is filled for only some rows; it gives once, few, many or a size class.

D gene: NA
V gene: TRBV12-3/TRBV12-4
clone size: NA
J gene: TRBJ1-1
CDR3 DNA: TGTGCCAGCAGGGGACGGTCGAACACTGAAGCTTTCTTT
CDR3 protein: CASRGRSNTEAFF

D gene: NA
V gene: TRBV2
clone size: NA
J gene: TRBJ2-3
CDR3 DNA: TGTGCCAGCAGTGGACAGAGCACAGATACGCAGTATTTT
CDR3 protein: CASSGQSTDTQYF

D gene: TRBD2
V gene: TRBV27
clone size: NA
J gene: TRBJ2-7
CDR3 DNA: TGTGCCAGCAGTGTTACTAGCGGGCACCTATACCATTCCTACGAGCAGTACTTC
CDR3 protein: CASSVTSGHLYHSYEQYF

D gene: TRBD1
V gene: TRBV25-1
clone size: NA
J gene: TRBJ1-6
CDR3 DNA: TGTGCCAGCACCCCCCACAGGGGAGATTCACCCCTCCACTTT
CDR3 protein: CASTPHRGDSPLHF

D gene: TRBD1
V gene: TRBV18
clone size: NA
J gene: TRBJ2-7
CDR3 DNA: TGTGCCAGTGGGACAGCCTACGAGCAGTACTTC
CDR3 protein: CASGTAYEQYF

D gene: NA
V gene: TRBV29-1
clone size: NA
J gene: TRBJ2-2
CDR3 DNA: TGCAGCGTTGATAAGGCGAACACCGGGGAGCTGTTTTTT
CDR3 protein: CSVDKANTGELFF

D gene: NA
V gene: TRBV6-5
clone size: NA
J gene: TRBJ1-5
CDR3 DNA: TGTGCCAGCAGTCGGGACCGCAGGAGCAATCAGCCCCAGCATTTT
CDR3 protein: CASSRDRRSNQPQHF

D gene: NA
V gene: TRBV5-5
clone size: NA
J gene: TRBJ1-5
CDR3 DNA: TGTGCCAGCAGCTTGGCCCCGAGACGGTATGGCAATCAGCCCCAGCATTTT
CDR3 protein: CASSLAPRRYGNQPQHF

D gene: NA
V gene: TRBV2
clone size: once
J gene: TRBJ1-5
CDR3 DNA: TGTGCCAGCAAACAGGGAAACAATCAGCCCCAGCATTTT
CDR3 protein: CASKQGNNQPQHF

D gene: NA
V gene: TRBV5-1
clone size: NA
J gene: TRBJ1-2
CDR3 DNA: TGCGCCAGCAGCGCCGGACAGACACCCGCTCTTAACTATGGCTACACCTTC
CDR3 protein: CASSAGQTPALNYGYTF

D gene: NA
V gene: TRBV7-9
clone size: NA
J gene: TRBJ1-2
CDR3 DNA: TGTGCCAGCAGCTACGCCAGAGACTATGGCTACACCTTC
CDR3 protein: CASSYARDYGYTF

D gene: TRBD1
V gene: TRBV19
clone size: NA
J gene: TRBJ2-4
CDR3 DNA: TGTGCCAGTGCAAACAGGGGCGACAAAAACATTCAGTACTTC
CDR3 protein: CASANRGDKNIQYF

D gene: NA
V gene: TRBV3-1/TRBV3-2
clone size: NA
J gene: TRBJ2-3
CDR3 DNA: TGTGCCAGCAGCCCCACAACAGATACGCAGTATTTT
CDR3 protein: CASSPTTDTQYF

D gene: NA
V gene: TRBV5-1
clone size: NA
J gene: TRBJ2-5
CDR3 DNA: TGCGCCAGCAGCTTGGCCGTCGGAGGGGGACCGGAGACCCAGTACTTC
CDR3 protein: CASSLAVGGGPETQYF

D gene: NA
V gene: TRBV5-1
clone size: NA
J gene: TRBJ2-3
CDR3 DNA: TGCGCCAGCAGCTACGAGGGAAGTACAGATACGCAGTATTTT
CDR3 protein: CASSYEGSTDTQYF

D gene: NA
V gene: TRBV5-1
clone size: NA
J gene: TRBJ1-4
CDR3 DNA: TGCGCCAGCAGGGAGGGGCGACGGCGAATTGAAAAACTGTTTTTT
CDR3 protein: CASREGRRRIEKLFF

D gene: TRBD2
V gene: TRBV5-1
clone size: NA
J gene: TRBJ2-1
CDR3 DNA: TGCGCCAGCAGCTCAACGGGCGGGACTAGCGGATACACCTACAATGAGCAGTTCTTC
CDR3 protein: CASSSTGGTSGYTYNEQFF

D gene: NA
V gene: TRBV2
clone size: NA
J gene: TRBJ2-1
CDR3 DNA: TGTGCCAGCAGTCCCTGGGGGAGTACCTACAATGAGCAGTTCTTC
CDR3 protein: CASSPWGSTYNEQFF

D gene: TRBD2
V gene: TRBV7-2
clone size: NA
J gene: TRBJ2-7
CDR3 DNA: TGTGCCAGCAGCGACGGAGCGGGAGTCCCGTACGAGCAGTACTTC
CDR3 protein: CASSDGAGVPYEQYF

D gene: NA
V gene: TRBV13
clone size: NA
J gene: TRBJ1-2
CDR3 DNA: TGTGCCAGCAGAAAGAGAAACTATGGCTACACCTTC
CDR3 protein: CASRKRNYGYTF

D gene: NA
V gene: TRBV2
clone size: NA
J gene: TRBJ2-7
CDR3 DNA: TGTGCCAGCAGTGAAGGGGCTTGGTACGAGCAGTACTTC
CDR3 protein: CASSEGAWYEQYF

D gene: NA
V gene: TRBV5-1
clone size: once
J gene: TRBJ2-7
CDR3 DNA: TGCGCCAGCAAACCCGGGACCGGCTCCTACGAGCAGTACTTC
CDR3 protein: CASKPGTGSYEQYF

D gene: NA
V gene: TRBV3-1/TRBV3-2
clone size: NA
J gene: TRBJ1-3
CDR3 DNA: TGTGCCAGCAGCCAAGACAGGGTAGCTGGAAACACCATATATTTT
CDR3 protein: CASSQDRVAGNTIYF

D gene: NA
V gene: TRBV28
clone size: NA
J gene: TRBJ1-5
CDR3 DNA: TGTGCCAGCACCGTTGGGCCCCATCAGCCCCAGCATTTT
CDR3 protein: CASTVGPHQPQHF

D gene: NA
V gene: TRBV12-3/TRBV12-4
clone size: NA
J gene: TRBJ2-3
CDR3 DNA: TGTGCCAGCAGTTTAGGGGGGGATACGCAGTATTTT
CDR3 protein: CASSLGGDTQYF

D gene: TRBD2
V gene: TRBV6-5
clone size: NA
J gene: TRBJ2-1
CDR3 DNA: TGTGCCAGCAGTTGGGCGGTAGCGGGAGACTACAATGAGCAGTTCTTC
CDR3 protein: CASSWAVAGDYNEQFF

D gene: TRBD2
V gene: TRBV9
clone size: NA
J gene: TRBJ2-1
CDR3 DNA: TGTGCCAGCAGTGAAAGCGGGAGAGAATACAATGAGCAGTTCTTC
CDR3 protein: CASSESGREYNEQFF

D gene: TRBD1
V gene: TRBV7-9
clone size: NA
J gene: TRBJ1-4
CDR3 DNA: TGTGCCAGCAGCTTACTGGGACAGGGGGCAACTAATGAAAAACTGTTTTTT
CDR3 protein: CASSLLGQGATNEKLFF

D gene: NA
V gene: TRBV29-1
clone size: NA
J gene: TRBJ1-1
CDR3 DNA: TGCTCCTCTTCTGGGGGAATGAACACTGAAGCTTTCTTT
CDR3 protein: CSSSGGMNTEAFF

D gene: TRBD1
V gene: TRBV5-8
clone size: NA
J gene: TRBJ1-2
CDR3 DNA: TGTGCCAGCAGCACGACAGGGTTAGACTATGGCTACACCTTC
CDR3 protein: CASSTTGLDYGYTF

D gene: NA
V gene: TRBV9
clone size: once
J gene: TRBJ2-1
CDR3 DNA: TGTGCCAGCAGCGTAGCCAGCGGGTTCCACAATGAGCAGTTCTTC
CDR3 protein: CASSVASGFHNEQFF

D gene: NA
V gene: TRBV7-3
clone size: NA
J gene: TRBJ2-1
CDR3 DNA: TGTGCCAGCAGCTACTCTGACAGACACAATGAGCAGTTCTTC
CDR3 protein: CASSYSDRHNEQFF

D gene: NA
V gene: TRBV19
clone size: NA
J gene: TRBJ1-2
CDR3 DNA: TGTGCCAGTCGGGGGGCAGGGAGCTATGGCTACACCTTC
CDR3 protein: CASRGAGSYGYTF

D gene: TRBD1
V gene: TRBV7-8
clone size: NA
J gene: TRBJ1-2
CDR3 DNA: TGTGCCAGCAGCCGGACAGGGGTCTATGGCTACACCTTC
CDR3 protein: CASSRTGVYGYTF

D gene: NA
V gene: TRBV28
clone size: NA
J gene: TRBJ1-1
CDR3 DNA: TGTGCCAGCAAAATGGGCACTGAAGCTTTCTTT
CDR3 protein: CASKMGTEAFF

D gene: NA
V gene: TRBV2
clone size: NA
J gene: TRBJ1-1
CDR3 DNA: TGTGCCAGCAGGGCCGGAAGGCGCATGAACACTGAAGCTTTCTTT
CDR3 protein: CASRAGRRMNTEAFF

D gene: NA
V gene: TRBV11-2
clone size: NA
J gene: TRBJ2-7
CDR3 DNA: TGTGCCAGCAGCGTAGGGGGAGGGGATTTCTCCTACGAGCAGTACTTC
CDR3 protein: CASSVGGGDFSYEQYF

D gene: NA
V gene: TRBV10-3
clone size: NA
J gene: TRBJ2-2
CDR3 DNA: TGTGCCATCAGTGAGACGGGGAACACCGGGGAGCTGTTTTTT
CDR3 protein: CAISETGNTGELFF

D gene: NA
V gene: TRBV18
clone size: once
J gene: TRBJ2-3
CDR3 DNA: TGTGCCAGCTCACGACAACCGGGAAGATCTAGCACAGATACGCAGTATTTT
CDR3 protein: CASSRQPGRSSTDTQYF

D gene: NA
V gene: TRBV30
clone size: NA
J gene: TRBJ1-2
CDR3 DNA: TGTGCCTGGAGCCCCCTAACCCGGACGGTATTCTATGGCTACACCTTC
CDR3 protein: CAWSPLTRTVFYGYTF

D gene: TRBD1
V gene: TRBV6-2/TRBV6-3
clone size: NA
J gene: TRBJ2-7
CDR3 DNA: TGTGCCAGCAGTTACAGGGGGCCTTACGAGCAGTACTTC
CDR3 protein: CASSYRGPYEQYF

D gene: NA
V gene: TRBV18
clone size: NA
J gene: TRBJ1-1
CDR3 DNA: TGTGCCAGCTCACGGGGCATGAACACTGAAGCTTTCTTT
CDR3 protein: CASSRGMNTEAFF

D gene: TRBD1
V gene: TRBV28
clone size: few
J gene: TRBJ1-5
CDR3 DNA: TGTGCCAGCAGTTCTCCCCCCGGGACAGCCTTCAATCAGCCCCAGCATTTT
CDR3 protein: CASSSPPGTAFNQPQHF

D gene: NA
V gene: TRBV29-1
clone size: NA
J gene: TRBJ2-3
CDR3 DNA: TGCAGCGTGCTGGACCACAACACAGATACGCAGTATTTT
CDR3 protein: CSVLDHNTDTQYF

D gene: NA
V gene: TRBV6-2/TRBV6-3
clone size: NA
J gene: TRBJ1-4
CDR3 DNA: TGTGCCAGCAGTTACGGGGGAACTAATGAAAAACTGTTTTTT
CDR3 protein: CASSYGGTNEKLFF

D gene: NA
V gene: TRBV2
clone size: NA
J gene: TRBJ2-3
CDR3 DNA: TGTGCCAGCAGTGAACAGGTCGGCACAGATACGCAGTATTTT
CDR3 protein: CASSEQVGTDTQYF

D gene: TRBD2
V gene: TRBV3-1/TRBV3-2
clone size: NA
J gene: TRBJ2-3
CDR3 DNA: TGTGCCAGCAGCCCGGATTATAGCGGGACGACAGATACGCAGTATTTT
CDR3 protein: CASSPDYSGTTDTQYF

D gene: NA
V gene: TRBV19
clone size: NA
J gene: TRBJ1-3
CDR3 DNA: TGTGCCACCGGACAGCAGTTACTCTCTGGAAACACCATATATTTT
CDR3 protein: CATGQQLLSGNTIYF

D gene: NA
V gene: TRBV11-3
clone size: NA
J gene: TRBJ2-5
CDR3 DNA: TGTGCCAGCAGCTTAGATGGGGAGGAGACCCAGTACTTC
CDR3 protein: CASSLDGEETQYF

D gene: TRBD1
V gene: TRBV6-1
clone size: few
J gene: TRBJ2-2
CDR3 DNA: TGTGCCAGCAGTGAACCTCGGGACAGTTGGAACACCGGGGAGCTGTTTTTT
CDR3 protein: CASSEPRDSWNTGELFF

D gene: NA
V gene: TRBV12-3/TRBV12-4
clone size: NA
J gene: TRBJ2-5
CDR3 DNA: TGTGCCAGCAGTTTATACAGGAAAGAGACCCAGTACTTC
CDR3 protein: CASSLYRKETQYF

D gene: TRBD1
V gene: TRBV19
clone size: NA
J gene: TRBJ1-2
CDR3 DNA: TGTGCCAGTAGTCCTGCCGGGACAGGGAGAAGGGCTAACTATGGCTACACCTTC
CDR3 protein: CASSPAGTGRRANYGYTF

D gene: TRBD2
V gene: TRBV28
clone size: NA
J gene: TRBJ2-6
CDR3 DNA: TGTGCCAGCAGTTTATCCTTAGCGGGAGGGCCCTCTGGGGCCAACGTCCTGACTTTC
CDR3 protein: CASSLSLAGGPSGANVLTF

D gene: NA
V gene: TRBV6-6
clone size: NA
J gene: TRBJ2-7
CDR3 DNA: TGTGCCAGCAGTTGGGACTTCTTCTCCGAGCAGTACTTC
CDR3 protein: CASSWDFFSEQYF

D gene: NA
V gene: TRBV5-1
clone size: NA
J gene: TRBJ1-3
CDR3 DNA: TGCGCCAGCAGCTTGGGCAGGGTTGGAAACACCATATATTTT
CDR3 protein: CASSLGRVGNTIYF

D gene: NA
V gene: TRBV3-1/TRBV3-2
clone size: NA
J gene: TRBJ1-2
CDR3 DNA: TGTGCCAGCAGCCAAGACACGGGGTCGGGCTACACCTTC
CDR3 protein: CASSQDTGSGYTF

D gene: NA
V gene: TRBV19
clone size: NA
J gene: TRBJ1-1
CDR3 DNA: TGTGCCAGTAGCCGAGGTCCCCGACTGAACACTGAAGCTTTCTTT
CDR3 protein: CASSRGPRLNTEAFF